Listed here is a single T cell receptor (beta chain). Its antigen target is currently unknown. Qualities for individual bases were not recorded, and no much larger clone is one base off. The data stem from a study of shared clonotypes between healthy human individuals (TCRdb year 2020). Background on the whole study: The cohort included a few men and a couple of women between 18 and 49 years of age. For each donor, CD4 naive and CD4 memory were each run on three plates, CD8 naive on two plates, and CD8 memory on one plate. To estimate repertoire size and how much clonotypes are shared between individuals, the study performed deep sequencing of blood TCR repertoires from about five healthy adults. To increase sequencing depth and limit assay-specific biases, TCR repertoire library preparation and sequencing were carried out by different laboratories using diverse techniques. Per donor, leukapheresis produced somewhere between about 0.85 and 9.5 billion PBMCs.

The CDR1 and CDR2 encoded by the germline V gene are SGHTA and FQGNSA. Including the terminal cysteine and phenylalanine, the CDR3 comprises 14 residues. Just CDR3 DNA is preserved here, 42 bases in frame from base 1. V gives up 5 bases and J gives up 1 base, and the segment between their germline ends measures 11 bases. Donors were healthy HIV-negative adults with no recently reported acute infections or vaccinations. Every donor was a Caucasian adult living in Nashville, Tennessee, USA. Magnetic negative selection was used to enrich CD4+ T cells, after which naive cells were positively selected on CD45RA and the negative fraction became the memory subset. After blood collection by leukapheresis, PBMCs were isolated using Ficoll-Histopaque density gradient centrifugation and then cryopreserved in the vapor phase of liquid nitrogen. Analytical flow cytometry was used to check the purity and quantity of every magnetically sorted T cell population. From each sorted fraction, genomic DNA was isolated and quantified by UV absorbance on a Nanodrop 2000c.

Results and caveats for the whole study, not just this receptor: Higher generation probabilities were observed for clonotypes shared by all four sorted-subset donors than for non-shared clonotypes. Because the study included a small number of donors, the genetic and exposure-history diversity represented was limited. When a few donors were compared, the shared fraction of clonotypes was around 5% for naive CD4, 3.5% to 4% for naive CD8, about 2.4% for memory CD4, and 0.35% to 0.4% for memory CD8. Based on pairwise subsampling, the degree of clonotype sharing among donors was expected to be affected by sequencing depth. Sampling was restricted to blood, and TCR repertoires in tissue are likely to differ from TCR repertoires in blood. Naive subsets generally had larger estimated clonotype richness than memory subsets did. Incomplete sequencing was indicated by rarefaction of sorted-subset datasets, despite the large sequencing depth.

Using the deep immunoSEQ assay, TCR CDR3 regions were amplified from genomic DNA by multiplex PCR. Extracted genomic DNA from each cell subset was spread evenly across all wells of several immunoSEQ 96-well plates, with each plate serving as a replicate. For sorted subsets, roughly 200 ng of genomic DNA, equivalent to roughly 33,000 T cell genomes, went into each replicate PCR. The purified libraries were quantified using a Qubit 3.0 fluorometer, sized with a Bioanalyzer 2100, and then quantified again using the KAPA Library Quantification kit. Each immunoSEQ 96-well plate was sequenced on its own single-read 150-cycle Illumina NextSeq 550 flow cell. As for how the authors treated the data: Because the immunoSEQ output held only junctional sequences and lacked quality scores, the filtering could not match the filtering applied to full-length reads. To assign V/J genes and CDR3, sequences were annotated against IMGT germline references using PyIR, a Python wrapper for IgBLAST v1.9. Reads with weak V/J assignments (E-value above 1e-6), missing CDR3, stop codons, out-of-frame junctions, or ambiguous translated residues were removed. V3J clonotypes were defined as sequences sharing an identical inferred V gene, J gene, and CDR3 amino acid sequence. To compute the percentage overlap between repertoires, the number of shared unique clonotypes was divided by the size of the smaller repertoire. Repertoire richness was assessed with RTK rarefaction, the Chao1 estimator, and Recon v2.1 estimates of unobserved clonotypes. Generation probabilities were computed with OLGA for all TCRbeta clonotypes obtained by the gDNA method from four donors. TCRdb's version of the immuneACCESS table is confined to in-frame rearrangements and falls short of the full clone set. An unresolved V gene accounts for under half of the shortfall where checked; the remainder is of unknown origin. Clone size and the V and J calls come from that table; the DNA yielded D and trimming. The sample profile shows about 2.4 million clones; 93% of them were found once. About 0.38% of the sample is in the top ten clones.

The sample taken for sequencing was naive CD4+ T cells from PBMCs. The cell subset or site label, read with the paper, signifies: CD45RA+ positively selected. The sequence joins TRBV7-2 to TRBJ1-2; 5 matching bases give a weak D call of TRBD1. This TCR derives from a man aged 18 to 29 in good health. Some clones in this sample may be carry-over from other donors' samples. The nucleotides are TGTGCCAGCAGCCTGGTCGACAGTAACTATGGCTACACCTTC. It translates as CASSLVDSNYGYTF.